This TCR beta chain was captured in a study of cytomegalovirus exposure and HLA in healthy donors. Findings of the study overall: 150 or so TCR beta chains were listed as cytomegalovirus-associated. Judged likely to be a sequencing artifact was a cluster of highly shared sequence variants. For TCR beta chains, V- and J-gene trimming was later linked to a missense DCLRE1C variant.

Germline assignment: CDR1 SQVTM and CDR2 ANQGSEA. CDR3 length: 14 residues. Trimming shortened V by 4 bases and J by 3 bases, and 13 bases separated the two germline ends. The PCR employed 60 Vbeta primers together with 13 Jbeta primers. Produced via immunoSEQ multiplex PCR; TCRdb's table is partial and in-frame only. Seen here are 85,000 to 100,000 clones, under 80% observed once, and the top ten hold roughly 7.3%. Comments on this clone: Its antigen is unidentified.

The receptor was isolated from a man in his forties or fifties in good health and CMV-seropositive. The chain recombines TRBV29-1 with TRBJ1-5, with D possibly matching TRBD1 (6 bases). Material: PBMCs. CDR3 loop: CSVAVGAPNQPQHF. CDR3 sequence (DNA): TGCAGCGTTGCAGTGGGGGCGCCCAATCAGCCCCAGCATTTT.